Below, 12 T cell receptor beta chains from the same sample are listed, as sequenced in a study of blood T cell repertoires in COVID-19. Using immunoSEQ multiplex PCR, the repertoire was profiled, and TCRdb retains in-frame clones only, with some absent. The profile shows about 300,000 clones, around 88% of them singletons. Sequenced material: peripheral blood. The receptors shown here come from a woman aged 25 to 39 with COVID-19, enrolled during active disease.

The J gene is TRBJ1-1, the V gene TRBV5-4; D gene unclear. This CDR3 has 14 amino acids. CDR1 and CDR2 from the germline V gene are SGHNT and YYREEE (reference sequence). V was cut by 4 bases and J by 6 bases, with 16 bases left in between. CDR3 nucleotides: TGTGCCAGCAGCCAAACCGGCCGTCGGGCTGAAGCTTTCTTT. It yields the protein CASSQTGRRAEAFF. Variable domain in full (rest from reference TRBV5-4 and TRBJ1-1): ETGVTQSPTHLIKTRGQQVTLRCSSQSGHNTVSWYQQALGQGPQFIFQYYREEENGRGNFPPRFSGLQFPNYSSELNVNALELDDSALYLCASSQTGRRAEAFFGQGTRLTVV.

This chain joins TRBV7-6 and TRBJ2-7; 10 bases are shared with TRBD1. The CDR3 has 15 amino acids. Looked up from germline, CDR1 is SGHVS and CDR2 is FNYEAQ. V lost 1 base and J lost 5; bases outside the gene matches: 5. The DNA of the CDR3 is TGTGCCAGCAGCTTAGTTGGGACAGGGGTCGACGAGCAGTACTTC. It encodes CASSLVGTGVDEQYF.

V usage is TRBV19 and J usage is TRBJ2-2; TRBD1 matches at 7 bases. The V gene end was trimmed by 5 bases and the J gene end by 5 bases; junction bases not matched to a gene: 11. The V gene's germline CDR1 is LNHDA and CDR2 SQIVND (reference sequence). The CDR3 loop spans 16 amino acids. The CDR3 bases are TGTGCCAGTAGTCCTCAGACAGGGCCGGGAACCGGGGAGCTGTTTTTT. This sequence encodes CASSPQTGPGTGELFF. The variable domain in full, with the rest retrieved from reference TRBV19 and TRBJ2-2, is DGGITQSPKYLFRKEGQNVTLSCEQNLNHDAMYWYRQDPGQGLRLIYYSQIVNDFQKGDIAEGYSVSREKKESFPLTVTSAQKNPTAFYLCASSPQTGPGTGELFFGEGSRLTVL.

The CDR3 nucleotides are TGCGCCAGCAGCTTGACAGGGTCGGGGGAGCAGTACGTC. It codes for CASSLTGSGEQYV. The chain links TRBV5-1 to TRBJ2-7, with D perhaps TRBD1 (6 bases). This CDR3 has 13 residues. Germline V gene data show CDR1 as SGHRS and CDR2 as YFSETQ. Trimming pared 1 base from V and 7 bases from J, leaving 12 bases between.

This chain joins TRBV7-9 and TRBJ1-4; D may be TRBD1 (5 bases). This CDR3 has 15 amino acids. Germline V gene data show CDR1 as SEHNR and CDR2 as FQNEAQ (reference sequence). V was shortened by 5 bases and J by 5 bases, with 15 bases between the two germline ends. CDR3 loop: CASSPGGGPNEKLFF. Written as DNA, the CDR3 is TGTGCCAGCAGCCCGGGGGGAGGGCCCAATGAAAAACTGTTTTTT.

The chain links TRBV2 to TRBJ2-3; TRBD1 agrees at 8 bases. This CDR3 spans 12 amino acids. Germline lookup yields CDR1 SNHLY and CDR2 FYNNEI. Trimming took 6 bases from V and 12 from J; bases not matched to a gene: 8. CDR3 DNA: TGTGCCAGCAGGAGGGCAGGGGGCGAACAGTATTTT. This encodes CASRRAGGEQYF.

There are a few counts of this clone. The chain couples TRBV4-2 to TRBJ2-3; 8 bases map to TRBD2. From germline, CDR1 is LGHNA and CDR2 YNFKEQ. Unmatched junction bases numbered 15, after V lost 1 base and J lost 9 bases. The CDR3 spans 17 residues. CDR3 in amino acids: CASSQGGMVAGSETQYF. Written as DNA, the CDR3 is TGTGCCAGCAGCCAAGGAGGAATGGTAGCGGGGTCTGAGACGCAGTATTTT.

CDR3 sequence reads: CASSQSAVQPQHF. CDR3 sequence (DNA): TGTGCCAGCAGCCAATCTGCGGTTCAGCCCCAGCATTTT. The V call is TRBV3-1 (or the pseudogene TRBV3-2), the J call TRBJ1-5; D gene unclear. The germline V gene has CDR1 LGHDT and CDR2 YNNKEL (reference sequence). V lost 2 bases, J lost 6 bases, and 8 bases lay in between. This CDR3 has 13 residues.

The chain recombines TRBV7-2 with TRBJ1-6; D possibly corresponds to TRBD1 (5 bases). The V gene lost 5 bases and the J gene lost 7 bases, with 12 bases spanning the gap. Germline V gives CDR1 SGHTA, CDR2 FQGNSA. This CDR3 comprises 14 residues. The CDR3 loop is CASSPDGGNSPLHF. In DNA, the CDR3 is TGTGCCAGCAGCCCCGACGGGGGAAATTCACCCCTCCACTTT.

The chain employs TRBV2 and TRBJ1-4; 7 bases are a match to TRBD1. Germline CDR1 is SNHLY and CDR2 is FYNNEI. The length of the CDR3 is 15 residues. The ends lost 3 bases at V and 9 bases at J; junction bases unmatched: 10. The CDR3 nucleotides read TGTGCCAGCAGTGATAGCCGACAGGGAGAACAAAAACTGTTTTTT. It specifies CASSDSRQGEQKLFF.

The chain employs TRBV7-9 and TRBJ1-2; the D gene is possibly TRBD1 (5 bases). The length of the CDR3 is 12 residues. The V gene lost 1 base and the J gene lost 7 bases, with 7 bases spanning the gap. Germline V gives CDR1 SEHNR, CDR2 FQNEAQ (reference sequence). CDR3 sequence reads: CASSLGGVGYTF. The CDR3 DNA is TGTGCCAGCAGCTTAGGGGGCGTTGGCTACACCTTC. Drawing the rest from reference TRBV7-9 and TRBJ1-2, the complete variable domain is DTGVSQNPRHKITKRGQNVTFRCDPISEHNRLYWYRQTLGQGPEFLTYFQNEAQLEKSRLLSDRFSAERPKGSFSTLEIQRTEQGDSAMYLCASSLGGVGYTFGSGTRLTVV.

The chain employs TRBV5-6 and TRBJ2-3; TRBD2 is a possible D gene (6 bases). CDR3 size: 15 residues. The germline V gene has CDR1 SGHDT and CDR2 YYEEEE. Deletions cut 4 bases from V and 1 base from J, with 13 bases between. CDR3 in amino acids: CASSPEKRGTDTQYF. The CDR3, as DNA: TGTGCCAGCAGCCCGGAGAAGCGGGGCACAGATACGCAGTATTTT. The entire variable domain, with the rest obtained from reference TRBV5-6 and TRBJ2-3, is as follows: DAGVTQSPTHLIKTRGQQVTLRCSPKSGHDTVSWYQQALGQGPQFIFQYYEEEERQRGNFPDRFSGHQFPNYSSELNVNALLLGDSALYLCASSPEKRGTDTQYFGPGTRLTVL.